Listed here are 11 T cell receptor beta chains from one sample, sequenced in a study of blood T cells in healthy people across ages. Alongside a J-beta primer mix, a sample-barcoded 5' primer served in a second PCR lasting about 7 to 12 cycles. TCRdb reprocessed the 5' RACE reads via MiXCR and lists one record per CDR3 protein. The sample has some 1,000,000 distinct CDR3 sequences, 25% seen once. The sample also formed part of further work on T cells of mothers and their children.

Specimen: blood. The receptors were gathered from a girl aged 2 to 10 in good health.

The genes are TRBV20-1 and TRBJ2-5; 13 bases align to TRBD2. Near its end, the DNA agrees better with TRBJ2-1, so the J call may be wrong. This CDR3 comprises 15 residues. The germline V gene has CDR1 DFQATT and CDR2 SNEGSKA (reference sequence). CDR3 bases: TGCAGTGCTAGTAGACTAGCGGGAGGTAGCTATGAGCAGTTCTTC. This codes for CSASRLAGGSYEQFF.

This clonotype was counted a few times. The V call is TRBV5-1, the J call TRBJ2-4; 11 nucleotides match TRBD1. This CDR3 has 15 residues. Looked up from germline, CDR1 is SGHRS and CDR2 is YFSETQ. The junction had 6 bases not matched to a gene; V was cut back by 5 bases and J by 5 bases. Here the CDR3 reads CASRGGQGDENIQYF. The CDR3, as DNA: TGCGCCAGCAGAGGGGGACAGGGGGATGAAAACATTCAGTACTTC.

The chain uses TRBV7-2 and TRBJ1-1, with D hard to call. V lost 1 base to trimming and J lost 8 bases, with 8 bases between them. Germline V gene sequence: CDR1 SGHTA, CDR2 FQGNSA. The CDR3 covers 12 residues. The CDR3 nucleotides read TGTGCCAGCAGCTTAGGGGCAGCAGAAGCTTTCTTT. As protein: CASSLGAAEAFF.

V gene TRBV29-1 combines with J gene TRBJ1-2; D possibly corresponds to TRBD1 (5 bases). Germline V gives CDR1 SQVTM, CDR2 ANQGSEA. The CDR3 runs to 13 residues. Trimming took 7 bases from V and 6 from J, leaving 18 bases between them. The chain's CDR3 is CSAWGTWEDGYTF. The CDR3 bases are TGCAGCGCCTGGGGGACCTGGGAGGATGGCTACACCTTC. Looking up the rest from reference TRBV29-1 and TRBJ1-2 gives the full variable domain: SAVISQKPSRDICQRGTSLTIQCQVDSQVTMMFWYRQQPGQSLTLIATANQGSEATYESGFVIDKFPISRPNLTFSTLTVSNMSPEDSSIYLCSAWGTWEDGYTFGSGTRLTVV.

This clonotype was counted only a few times. The V and J genes are TRBV7-6 and TRBJ2-5, with D uncertain. CDR1 is SGHVS and CDR2 is FNYEAQ in the germline V gene. This CDR3 comprises 13 residues. V was shortened by 2 bases and J by 6 bases, with 10 bases between the two germline ends. The CDR3 nucleotides are TGTGCCAGCAGCTTAACCAACCAGAAGACCCAGTACTTC. Its protein product is CASSLTNQKTQYF.

This rearrangement joins TRBV29-1 to TRBJ2-1; tentative D call: TRBD1 (7 bases). The J call may be in error: the DNA end matches TRBJ2-7 better. Germline V gene data show CDR1 as SQVTM and CDR2 as ANQGSEA. The CDR3 contains 13 residues. This CDR3 reads CSVGGDSYYEQYF. The CDR3 DNA sequence: TGCAGCGTTGGCGGGGACAGTTATTACGAGCAGTACTTC.

The count of this clonotype is one. The CDR3 DNA reads as TGTGCCAGCAGTTTATGGTCAGGTCGCGAGCAGTACTTC. Protein: CASSLWSGREQYF. The rearrangement joins TRBV28 to TRBJ2-5; no definite D call. The J call may not be correct, given that the DNA end is closer to TRBJ2-7. Looked up from germline, CDR1 is MDHEN and CDR2 is SYDVKM. CDR3 length equals 13 residues.

This clonotype came up a few times. The CDR3 bases are TGTGCCAGCAGCTCCCTTAGGAGGGCCGGAGGTAGTGATTCAGATACGCAGTATTTT. Translation: CASSSLRRAGGSDSDTQYF. The chain recombines TRBV7-3 with TRBJ2-3; possible D gene TRBD2, 6 bases. The CDR3 loop spans 19 amino acids. Germline V lookup: CDR1 SGHTA, CDR2 FQGTGA. V was clipped by 4 bases and J by 4 bases, with 27 bases between them.

The gene calls are TRBV25-1 and TRBJ1-1; D gene ambiguous. V lost 1 base and J lost 1, with 7 bases in between. Germline CDR1 and CDR2: MGHDK and SYGVNS. The CDR3 spans 14 residues. CDR3 in amino acids: CASSEFGENTEAFF. As DNA, the CDR3 is TGTGCCAGCAGTGAATTTGGGGAGAACACTGAAGCTTTCTTT.

This clonotype was observed at least ten times. This sequence joins TRBV5-1 and TRBJ1-4; no clear D. The CDR3 has 13 residues. Trimming stripped 3 bases from V and 8 bases from J, with 11 bases between. From germline, CDR1 is SGHRS and CDR2 YFSETQ. This CDR3 is CASSSPDDEKLFF. In nucleotides, the CDR3 is TGCGCCAGCAGCTCCCCGGATGACGAAAAACTGTTTTTT.

The chain is built from TRBV29-1 and TRBJ1-1; D might be TRBD1 (5 bases). This CDR3 is built from 12 residues. The germline V gene encodes CDR1 SQVTM and CDR2 ANQGSEA. V lost 6 bases and J lost 1, with 9 bases in between. The CDR3 sequence is CSVGLQNTEAFF. The CDR3 region has the DNA TGCAGCGTGGGACTCCAGAACACTGAAGCTTTCTTT.